The TCR beta chain described here comes from a study of cytomegalovirus exposure and HLA in healthy donors. Trimming took 5 bases from V and 4 from J; bases not matched to a gene: 9. In germline, CDR1 is SGHTA, CDR2 FQGTGA. This CDR3 contains 16 residues. The PCR made use of 60 Vbeta and 13 Jbeta primers. Profiled with immunoSEQ multiplex PCR; TCRdb holds only in-frame clones, not every one. The sample contains some 130,000 clones, 70% to 80% of which appear only once. Overall study findings and caveats: A later analysis by the authors found several of the most significant clusters apparently linked to common viral pathogens. Later findings reportedly placed an Asian-associated ancestry cluster below the roughly 700-donor mean for N-insertions.

With regard to this clone: Its antigen is still unknown.

J is TRBJ2-1 and V is TRBV7-3, with 9 nucleotides matching TRBD2. Sample: PBMCs. This sequence originates from a man between 18 and 29 years old in good health and CMV-seronegative. The CDR3 nucleotides are TGTGCCAGCAGCCCCCTCGTAGCGGGAGTGTACAATGAGCAGTTCTTC. Protein: CASSPLVAGVYNEQFF.